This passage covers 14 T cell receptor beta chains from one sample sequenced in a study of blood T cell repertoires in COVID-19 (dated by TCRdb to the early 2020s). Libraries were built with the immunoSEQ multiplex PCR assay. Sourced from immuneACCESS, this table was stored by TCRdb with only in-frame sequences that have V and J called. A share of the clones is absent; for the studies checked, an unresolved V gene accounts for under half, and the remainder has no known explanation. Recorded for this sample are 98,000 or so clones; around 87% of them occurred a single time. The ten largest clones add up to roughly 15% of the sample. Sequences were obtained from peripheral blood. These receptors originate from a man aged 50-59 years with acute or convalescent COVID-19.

In DNA form, the CDR3 reads TGTGCCAGCAGTGATTGGTCGGGAAAGGAAAAACTGTTTTTT. This codes for CASSDWSGKEKLFF. The chain is built from TRBV6-1 and TRBJ1-4; D is undetermined. The CDR3 spans 14 residues. V gave up 3 bases and J gave up 8 bases, with 13 bases separating them. Looked up from germline, CDR1 is MNHNS and CDR2 is SASEGT.

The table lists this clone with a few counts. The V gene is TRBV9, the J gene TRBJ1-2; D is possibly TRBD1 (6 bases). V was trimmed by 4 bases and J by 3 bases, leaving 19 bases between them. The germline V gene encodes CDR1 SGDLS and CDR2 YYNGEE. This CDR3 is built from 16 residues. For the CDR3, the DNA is TGTGCCAGCAGCCCGAATAACCGGGACACCTACTATGGCTACACCTTC. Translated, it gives CASSPNNRDTYYGYTF.

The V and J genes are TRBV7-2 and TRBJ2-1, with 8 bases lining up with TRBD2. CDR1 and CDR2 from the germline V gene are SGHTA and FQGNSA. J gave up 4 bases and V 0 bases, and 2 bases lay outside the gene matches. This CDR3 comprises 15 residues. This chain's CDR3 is CASSLASGAYNEQFF. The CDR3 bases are TGTGCCAGCAGCTTAGCTAGCGGGGCTTACAATGAGCAGTTCTTC.

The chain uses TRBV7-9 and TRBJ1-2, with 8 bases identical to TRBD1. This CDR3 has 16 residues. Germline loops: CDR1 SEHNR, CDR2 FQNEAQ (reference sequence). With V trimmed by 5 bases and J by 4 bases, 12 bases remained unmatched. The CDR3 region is CASSPGGGQGGYGYTF. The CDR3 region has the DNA TGTGCCAGCAGCCCAGGCGGTGGACAGGGAGGCTATGGCTACACCTTC.

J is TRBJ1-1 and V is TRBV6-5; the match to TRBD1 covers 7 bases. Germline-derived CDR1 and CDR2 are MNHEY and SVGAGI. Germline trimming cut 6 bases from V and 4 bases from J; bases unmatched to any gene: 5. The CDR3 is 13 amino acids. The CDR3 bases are TGTGCCAGCAGCCTGACAGGGATCACTGAAGCTTTCTTT. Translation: CASSLTGITEAFF.

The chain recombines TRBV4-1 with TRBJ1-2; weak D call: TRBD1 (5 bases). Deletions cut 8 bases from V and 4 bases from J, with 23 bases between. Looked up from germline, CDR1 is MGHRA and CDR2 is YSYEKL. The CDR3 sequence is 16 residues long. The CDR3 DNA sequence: TGCGCCAGCGGTCGAGTGAAAGGGGCCAGCGCCTATGGCTACACCTTC. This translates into CASGRVKGASAYGYTF.

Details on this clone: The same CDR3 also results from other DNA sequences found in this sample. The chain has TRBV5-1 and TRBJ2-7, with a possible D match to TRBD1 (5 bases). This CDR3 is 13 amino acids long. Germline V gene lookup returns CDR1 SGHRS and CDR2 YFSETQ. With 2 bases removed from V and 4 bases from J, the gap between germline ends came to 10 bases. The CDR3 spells CASSFSGAYEQYF. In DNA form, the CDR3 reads TGCGCCAGCAGCTTCTCTGGGGCGTACGAGCAGTACTTC.

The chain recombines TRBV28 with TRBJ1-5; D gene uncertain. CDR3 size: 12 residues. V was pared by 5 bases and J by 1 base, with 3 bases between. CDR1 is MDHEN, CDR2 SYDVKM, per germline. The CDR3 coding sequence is TGTGCCAGCAGTCCAAGCAATCAGCCCCAGCATTTT. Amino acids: CASSPSNQPQHF. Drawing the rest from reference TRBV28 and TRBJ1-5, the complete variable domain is DVKVTQSSRYLVKRTGEKVFLECVQDMDHENMFWYRQDPGLGLRLIYFSYDVKMKEKGDIPEGYSVSREKKERFSLILESASTNQTSMYLCASSPSNQPQHFGDGTRLSIL.

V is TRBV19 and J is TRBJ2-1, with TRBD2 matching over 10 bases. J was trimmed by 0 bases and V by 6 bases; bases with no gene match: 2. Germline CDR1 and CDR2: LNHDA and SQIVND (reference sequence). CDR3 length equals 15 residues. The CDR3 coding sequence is TGTGCCAGTAGGCCTAGCGGGGGCTCCTACAATGAGCAGTTCTTC. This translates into CASRPSGGSYNEQFF.

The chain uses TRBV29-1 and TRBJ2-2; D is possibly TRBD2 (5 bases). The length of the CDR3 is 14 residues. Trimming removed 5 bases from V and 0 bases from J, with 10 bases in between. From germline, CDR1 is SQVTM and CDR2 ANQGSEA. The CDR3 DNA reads TGCAGCGTTTTCTCCGGGACGAACACCGGGGAGCTGTTTTTT. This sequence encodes CSVFSGTNTGELFF.

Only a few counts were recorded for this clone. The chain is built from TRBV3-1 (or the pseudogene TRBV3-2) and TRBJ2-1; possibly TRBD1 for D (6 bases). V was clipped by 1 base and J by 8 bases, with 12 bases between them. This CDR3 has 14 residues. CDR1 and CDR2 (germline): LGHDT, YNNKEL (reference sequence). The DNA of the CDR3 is TGTGCCAGCAGCCAAGGGACAGCCTGGGATGAGCAGTTCTTC. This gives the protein CASSQGTAWDEQFF.

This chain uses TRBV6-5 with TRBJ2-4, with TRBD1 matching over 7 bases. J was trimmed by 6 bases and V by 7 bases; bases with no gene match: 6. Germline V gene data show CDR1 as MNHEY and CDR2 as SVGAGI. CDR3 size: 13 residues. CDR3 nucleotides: TGTGCCAGCACCGACAGGGTTGGAAACATTCAGTACTTC. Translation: CASTDRVGNIQYF.

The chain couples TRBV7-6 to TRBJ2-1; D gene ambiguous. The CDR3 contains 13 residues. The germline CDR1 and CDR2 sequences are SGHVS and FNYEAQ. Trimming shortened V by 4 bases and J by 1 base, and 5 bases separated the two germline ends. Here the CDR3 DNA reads TGTGCCAGCAGCTCGTCGTCCTACAATGAGCAGTTCTTC. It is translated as CASSSSSYNEQFF.

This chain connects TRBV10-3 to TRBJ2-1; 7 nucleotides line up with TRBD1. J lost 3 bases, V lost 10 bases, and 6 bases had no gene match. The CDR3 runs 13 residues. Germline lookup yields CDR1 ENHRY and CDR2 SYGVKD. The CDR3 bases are TGTGCCAACTCCGGGACAGACTACAATGAGCAGTTCTTC. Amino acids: CANSGTDYNEQFF.